The rows below give T cell receptor beta chains drawn from one sample of a study of OX40 agonist ivuxolimab in advanced cancers. The data were produced by immunoSEQ multiplex PCR, yet TCRdb's version contains in-frame clones alone and is incomplete. The repertoire includes 65,000 to 70,000 clones, 80% to 90% of them detected once, and less than 7.5% sits in the top ten. The starting material was CD4+ or CD8+ T cells sorted from blood, obtained in a trial of the OX40 agonist ivuxolimab. The receptors were sampled from an adult with an advanced solid tumor such as melanoma, head and neck, liver or kidney cancer. The CDR3 runs from the conserved cysteine through the conserved F or W. The order of the fields is V gene, J gene, D gene, clone size, CDR3 DNA, CDR3 protein. A D gene is named only where the DNA matches it firmly. The size entry is marked missing in some rows and otherwise reads once, few, many or a size class.

>TRBV27|TRBJ2-1|NA|NA
TGTGCCAGCAGTTTGGGTATGGGACCCAATGAGCAGTTCTTC
CASSLGMGPNEQFF
>TRBV13|TRBJ2-3|NA|NA
TGTGCCAGCAGCTTAGGTCGGAGTCCTAGCACAGATACGCAGTATTTT
CASSLGRSPSTDTQYF
>TRBV4-3|TRBJ2-7|NA|NA
TGCGCCAGCAGCTCCTGGCGGTCCTACGAGCAGTACTTC
CASSSWRSYEQYF
>TRBV11-3|TRBJ2-7|TRBD1|NA
TGTGCCAGCGCCGGGACAGGGGAAGCCGAGCAGTACTTC
CASAGTGEAEQYF
>TRBV11-2|TRBJ2-3|TRBD2|once
TGTGCCAGCAGCTTAAGCCTAGCGGGAGCAATATCAGGGGATACGCAGTATTTT
CASSLSLAGAISGDTQYF
>TRBV7-3|TRBJ2-5|NA|NA
TGTGCCAGCAGCTTAACAGGTCTGAGACAAGAGACCCAGTACTTC
CASSLTGLRQETQYF
>TRBV5-1|TRBJ1-5|NA|NA
TGCGCCAGCAGCTTGGGGACGGCTAGCAATCAGCCCCAGCATTTT
CASSLGTASNQPQHF
>TRBV14|TRBJ1-3|NA|NA
TGTGCCAGCAGCCAAGTTGGTTTCGGGGGTCTTTCTGGAAACACCATATATTTT
CASSQVGFGGLSGNTIYF
>TRBV27|TRBJ1-4|TRBD1|NA
TGTGCCAGCGGGACAGGGTCTGGTGAAAAACTGTTTTTT
CASGTGSGEKLFF
>TRBV4-1|TRBJ2-1|NA|once
TGCGCCAGCAGCTTCGGACAGCCAAACTCCTACAATGAGCAGTTCTTC
CASSFGQPNSYNEQFF
>TRBV27|TRBJ1-5|NA|NA
TGTGCCAGCAGTCCCTACTTTAGCAATCAGCCCCAGCATTTT
CASSPYFSNQPQHF
>TRBV9|TRBJ2-7|NA|NA
TGTGCCAGCACCCCGACGGACCATGGCTACGAGCAGTACTTC
CASTPTDHGYEQYF
>TRBV27|TRBJ1-1|NA|NA
TGTGCCAGCAGCACCCTCGCTGGGGACACTGAAGCTTTCTTT
CASSTLAGDTEAFF
>TRBV7-8|TRBJ2-7|NA|NA
TGTGCCAGCAGCTTAACGTTCAGGGATCAGTACTTC
CASSLTFRDQYF
>TRBV15|TRBJ1-5|NA|NA
TGTGCCACCAGCTTGGGCACCGGTATCAGCAATCAGCCCCAGCATTTT
CATSLGTGISNQPQHF
>TRBV7-8|TRBJ1-5|TRBD1|NA
TGTGCCAGCAGCCCTTGGACAGGGAATCAGCCCCAGCATTTT
CASSPWTGNQPQHF